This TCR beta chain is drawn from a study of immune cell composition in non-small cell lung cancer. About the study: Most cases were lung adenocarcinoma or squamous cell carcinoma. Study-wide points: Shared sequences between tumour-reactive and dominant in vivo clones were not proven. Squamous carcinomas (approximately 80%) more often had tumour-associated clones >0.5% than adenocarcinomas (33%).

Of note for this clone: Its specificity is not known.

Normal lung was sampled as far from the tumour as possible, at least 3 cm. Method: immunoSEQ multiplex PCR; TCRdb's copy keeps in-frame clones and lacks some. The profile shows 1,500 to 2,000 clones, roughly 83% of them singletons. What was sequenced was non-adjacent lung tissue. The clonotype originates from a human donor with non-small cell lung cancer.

The CDR3 protein is CASSLGGTGAYEQYF. For the CDR3, the DNA is TGTGCCAGCAGCTTGGGCGGGACAGGGGCCTACGAGCAGTACTTC. The chain employs TRBV5-4 and TRBJ2-7, with 10 positions matching TRBD1. The CDR3 loop spans 15 amino acids. V shed 0 bases, J shed 2 bases, and the junction held 2 bases outside the gene matches. The V gene's germline CDR1 is SGHNT and CDR2 YYREEE (reference sequence).